What follows describes a single TCR beta chain. Which antigen it targets is not known. Per-base quality was not reported, and no clone a single base away is much larger than it. The sample originates from a study of control samples from healthy donors and cancer patients (dated by TCRdb to the early 2020s). Library preparation used the immunoSEQ multiplex PCR assay. TCRdb provides this immuneACCESS table in a form limited to in-frame rearrangements. Some clones are lacking; in checked studies, under half of them reflect an unresolved V gene, and why the rest are absent is not known. Here the sample has 100,000 to 150,000 clones; roughly 92% occur a single time. Of the sample, 0.55% to 0.6% is held by the ten largest clones. V sheds 2 bases and J sheds 5 bases, leaving 12 bases between their ends. The CDR3 numbers 14 residues from cysteine through phenylalanine. Just the 42-base CDR3 DNA is kept, in frame starting at base 1. The CDR1 and CDR2 encoded by the germline V gene are LGHNA and YSLEER.

Sequencing was carried out using PBMCs. This receptor was taken from a man older than 75 with head and neck cancer. Here the chain combines TRBV4-3 and TRBJ2-5; the D gene assignment is ambiguous. The DNA sequence is TGCGCCAGCAGCCAAAGCCCGGGCTCGGAGACCCAGTACTTC. The encoded protein is CASSQSPGSETQYF.